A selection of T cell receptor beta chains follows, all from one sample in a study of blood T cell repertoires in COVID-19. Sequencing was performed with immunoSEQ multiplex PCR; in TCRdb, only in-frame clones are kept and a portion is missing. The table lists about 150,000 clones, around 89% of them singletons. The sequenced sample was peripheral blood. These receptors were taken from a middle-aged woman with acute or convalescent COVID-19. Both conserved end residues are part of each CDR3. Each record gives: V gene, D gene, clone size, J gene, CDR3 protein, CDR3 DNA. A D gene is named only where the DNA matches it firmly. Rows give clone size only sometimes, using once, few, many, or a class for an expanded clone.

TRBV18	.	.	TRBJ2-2	CASSPPLGGTGELFF	TGTGCCAGCTCACCACCTCTAGGAGGGACCGGGGAGCTGTTTTTT
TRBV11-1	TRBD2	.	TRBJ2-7	CASSPKLGLAAYEQYF	TGTGCCAGCAGCCCAAAATTGGGACTAGCGGCCTACGAGCAGTACTTC
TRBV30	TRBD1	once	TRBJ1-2	CAWNNRGHNYGYTF	TGTGCCTGGAATAACAGGGGGCATAACTATGGCTACACCTTC
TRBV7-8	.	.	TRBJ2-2	CASSPTGGASTGELFF	TGTGCCAGCAGCCCGACGGGGGGCGCGAGCACCGGGGAGCTGTTTTTT
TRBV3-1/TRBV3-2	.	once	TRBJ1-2	CASSLNSGDQGGHGYTF	TGTGCCAGCAGCCTAAATTCAGGTGATCAGGGTGGGCATGGCTACACCTTC
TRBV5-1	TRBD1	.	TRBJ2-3	CASSARDRGWTDTQYF	TGCGCCAGCAGCGCCCGGGACAGGGGATGGACAGATACGCAGTATTTT
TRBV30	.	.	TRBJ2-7	CAWSSRGSVYEQYF	TGTGCCTGGAGTTCCCGGGGGTCTGTCTACGAGCAGTACTTC
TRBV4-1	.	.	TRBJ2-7	CASSQVVDPGRAYEQYF	TGCGCCAGCAGCCAAGTGGTCGACCCGGGTCGCGCTTACGAGCAGTACTTC
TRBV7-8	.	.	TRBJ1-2	CASSRGQYGYTF	TGTGCCAGCAGTCGTGGACAGTATGGCTACACCTTC
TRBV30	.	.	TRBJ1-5	CAWSAGPFNQPQHF	TGTGCCTGGAGTGCTGGGCCATTCAATCAGCCCCAGCATTTT
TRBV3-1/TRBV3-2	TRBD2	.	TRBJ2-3	CAGSQVGSTSGSTDTQYF	TGTGCCGGCAGCCAAGTTGGTTCGACTAGCGGGAGCACAGATACGCAGTATTTT
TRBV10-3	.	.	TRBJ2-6	CAISDSKSGANVLTF	TGTGCCATCAGTGATTCAAAATCCGGGGCCAACGTCCTGACTTTC
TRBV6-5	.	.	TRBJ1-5	CAGSTGHYSNQPQHF	TGTGCCGGGTCTACAGGACACTATAGCAATCAGCCCCAGCATTTT
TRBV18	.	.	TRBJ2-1	CASSPRQNYNEQFF	TGTGCCAGCTCACCGAGGCAGAATTACAATGAGCAGTTCTTC
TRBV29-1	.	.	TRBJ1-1	CSVEETVEAFF	TGCAGCGTTGAAGAGACAGTTGAAGCTTTCTTT
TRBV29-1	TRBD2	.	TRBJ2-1	CSVEGLAGDNEQFF	TGCAGCGTTGAAGGACTAGCGGGGGACAATGAGCAGTTCTTC
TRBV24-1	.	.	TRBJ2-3	CATGRGTDTQYF	TGTGCCACCGGGCGGGGCACAGATACGCAGTATTTT
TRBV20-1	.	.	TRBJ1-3	CSAPRGNTIYF	TGCAGTGCTCCCAGGGGAAACACCATATATTTT
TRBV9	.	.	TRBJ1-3	CASSVTVGNTIYF	TGTGCCAGCAGCGTCACAGTCGGAAACACCATATATTTT
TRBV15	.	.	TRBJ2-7	CATSRDLGAYEQYF	TGTGCCACCAGCAGAGATCTAGGAGCCTACGAGCAGTACTTC
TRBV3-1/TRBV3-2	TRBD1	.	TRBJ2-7	CASSPDRDRINYEQYF	TGTGCCAGCAGCCCGGATAGGGACAGAATAAACTACGAGCAGTACTTC
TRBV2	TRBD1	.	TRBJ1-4	CASYPPGGGEKLFF	TGTGCCAGCTACCCCCCAGGGGGAGGAGAAAAACTGTTTTTT
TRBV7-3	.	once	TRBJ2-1	CASSLNSPSFSYNEQFF	TGTGCCAGCAGCCTAAACTCCCCGAGCTTCTCCTACAATGAGCAGTTCTTC
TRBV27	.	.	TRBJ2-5	CASSSVRTGQRLQETQYF	TGTGCCAGCAGTTCTGTCCGTACTGGACAGAGACTCCAAGAGACCCAGTACTTC
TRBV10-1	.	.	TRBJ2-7	CASSDSSYEQYF	TGCGCCAGCAGTGACAGCTCCTACGAGCAGTACTTC
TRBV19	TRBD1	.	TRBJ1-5	CASSRPGTGGAANQPQHF	TGTGCCAGTAGTAGACCCGGGACAGGGGGGGCCGCGAATCAGCCCCAGCATTTT
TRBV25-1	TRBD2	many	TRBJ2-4	CASSESGGASGTKNIQYF	TGTGCCAGCAGTGAATCCGGGGGGGCCTCAGGGACCAAAAACATTCAGTACTTC
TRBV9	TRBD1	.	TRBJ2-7	CASNPSGTGGDEQYF	TGTGCCAGCAACCCCTCCGGGACAGGGGGCGACGAGCAGTACTTC
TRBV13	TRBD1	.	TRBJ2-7	CASSSAQGAYYEQYF	TGTGCCAGCAGCTCAGCTCAGGGGGCCTACTACGAGCAGTACTTC
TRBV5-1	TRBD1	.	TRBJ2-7	CASSLGQGVDEQYF	TGCGCCAGCAGCTTGGGGCAGGGGGTCGACGAGCAGTACTTC
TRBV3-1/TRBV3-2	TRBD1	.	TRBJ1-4	CASSFRTGGNEKLFF	TGTGCCAGCAGCTTTCGGACAGGAGGCAATGAAAAACTGTTTTTT
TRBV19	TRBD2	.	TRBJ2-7	CASSIASAGPYEQYF	TGTGCCAGTAGTATAGCTTCAGCGGGACCCTACGAGCAGTACTTC
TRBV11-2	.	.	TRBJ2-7	CASSLDYPGDQRPYEQYF	TGTGCCAGCAGCTTAGATTATCCAGGGGACCAACGTCCCTACGAGCAGTACTTC
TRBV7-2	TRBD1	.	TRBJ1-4	CASSLGRGNEKLFF	TGTGCCAGCAGCTTAGGCAGGGGGAATGAAAAACTGTTTTTT
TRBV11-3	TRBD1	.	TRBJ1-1	CASSGQVIVGNTEAFF	TGTGCCAGCAGCGGACAGGTGATCGTTGGGAACACTGAAGCTTTCTTT
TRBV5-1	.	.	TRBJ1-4	CASSLSTTATNEKLFF	TGCGCCAGCAGCTTATCGACAACAGCAACTAATGAAAAACTGTTTTTT
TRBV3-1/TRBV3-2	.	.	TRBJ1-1	CASRGAGTEAFF	TGTGCCAGCAGGGGCGCGGGCACTGAAGCTTTCTTT
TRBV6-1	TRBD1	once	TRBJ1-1	CASSEGQGLSMNTEAFF	TGTGCCAGCAGTGAAGGACAGGGGCTGTCCATGAACACTGAAGCTTTCTTT
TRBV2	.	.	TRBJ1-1	CASSDRVGANTEAFF	TGTGCCAGCAGTGACCGGGTAGGGGCGAACACTGAAGCTTTCTTT
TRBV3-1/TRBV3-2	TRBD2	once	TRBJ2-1	CASSQDVGLAGAHNEQFF	TGTGCCAGCAGCCAAGATGTAGGACTAGCGGGGGCCCACAATGAGCAGTTCTTC